This T cell receptor (beta chain) was identified during a study of T cells after yellow fever vaccination. CDR3 length: 18 amino acids. Germline CDR1 and CDR2: SEHNR and FQNEAQ (reference sequence). Trimming took 1 base from V and 0 from J, leaving 19 bases between them. Template-switching 5'RACE yielded the TCR cDNA; a universal primer site and UMIs were added in the process. TCRdb ran MiXCR on the 5' RACE reads and lists one entry per CDR3 protein. The data contain hundreds of thousands of distinct CDR3 sequences, roughly a sixth of them singletons. Sequences were derived from PBMCs, sampled before the yellow fever booster vaccination. This clonotype was sampled from a young man who received the YFV17D yellow fever vaccine. This chain connects TRBV7-9 to TRBJ2-7; D uncertain. In nucleotides, the CDR3 is TGTGCCAGCAGCTTAGGACTCAGCCGTACAAGGAGCTCCTACGAGCAGTACTTC. Its protein product is CASSLGLSRTRSSYEQYF.